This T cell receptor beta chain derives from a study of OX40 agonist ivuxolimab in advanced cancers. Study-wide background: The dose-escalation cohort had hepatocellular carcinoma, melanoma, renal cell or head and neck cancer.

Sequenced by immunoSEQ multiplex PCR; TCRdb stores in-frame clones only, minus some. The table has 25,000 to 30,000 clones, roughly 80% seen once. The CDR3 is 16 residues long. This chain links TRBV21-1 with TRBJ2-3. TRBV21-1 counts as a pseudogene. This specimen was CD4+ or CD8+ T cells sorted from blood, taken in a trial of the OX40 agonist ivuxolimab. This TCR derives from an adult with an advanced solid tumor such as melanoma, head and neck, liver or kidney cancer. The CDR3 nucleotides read TGTGCCAGCAGCAAAGTCCGGACCCAGAGCACAGATACGCAGTATTTT. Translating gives CASSKVRTQSTDTQYF.